Below, 15 T cell receptor beta chains from the same sample are listed, as sequenced in a study of control samples from healthy donors and cancer patients. Data came from immunoSEQ multiplex PCR; TCRdb stores just in-frame clones and leaves some out. The table has 150,000 to 200,000 clones, 85% to 95% seen once. Sequencing input: blood. The receptors stem from a woman in her thirties or forties in good health.

The rearrangement uses TRBV5-1 and TRBJ2-1; D remains unclear. CDR3 length: 13 amino acids. Trimming cost V 1 base and J 10 bases, with 12 bases left between them. The germline CDR1 and CDR2 sequences are SGHRS and YFSETQ. CDR3 nucleotide sequence: TGCGCCAGCAGCTTGATGACGATTGAAGAGCAGTTCTTC. It encodes CASSLMTIEEQFF.

The chain combines TRBV14 with TRBJ1-2; D call uncertain. The CDR3 runs 15 residues. Germline CDR1 SGHDN, CDR2 FVKESK. The ends were cut back, 0 bases at V and 2 bases at J, with 10 bases in the middle. The CDR3 bases are TGTGCCAGCAGCCAAGATATGAAGCGGAACTATGGCTACACCTTC. Translation: CASSQDMKRNYGYTF.

The J gene is TRBJ1-1, the V gene TRBV30; no definite D call. V was trimmed by 3 bases and J by 0 bases, leaving 8 bases between them. This CDR3 has 13 residues. Looked up from germline, CDR1 is GTSNPN and CDR2 is SVGIG (reference sequence). CDR3 nucleotide sequence: TGTGCCTGGAGGAACAGTATGAACACTGAAGCTTTCTTT. Its translation: CAWRNSMNTEAFF. The full variable domain, its missing parts supplied by reference TRBV30 and TRBJ1-1, is SQTIHQWPATLVQPVGSPLSLECTVEGTSNPNLYWYRQAAGRGLQLLFYSVGIGQISSEVPQNLSASRPQDRQFILSSKKLLLSDSGFYLCAWRNSMNTEAFFGQGTRLTVV.

This clone occurred once. V gene TRBV6-2 or TRBV6-3 combines with J gene TRBJ1-5; the D gene is possibly TRBD1 (6 bases). This CDR3 contains 15 residues. Germline CDR1 is MNHEY and CDR2 is SVGEGT. The germline V and J ends were trimmed by 5 bases and 5 bases, with 16 bases remaining between them. CDR3: CASSRGGAGDQPQHF. CDR3 DNA: TGTGCCAGCAGTCGAGGGGGGGCAGGGGATCAGCCCCAGCATTTT.

The chain has TRBV7-2 and TRBJ1-2; no reliable D call. CDR1 is SGHTA and CDR2 is FQGNSA in the germline V gene. Trimming left V 0 bases short and J 1 base short, with 3 bases between. The CDR3 is made up of 13 amino acids. CDR3: CASSLANNYGYTF. The CDR3 coding sequence is TGTGCCAGCAGCTTAGCAAATAACTATGGCTACACCTTC.

The V gene is TRBV5-1, the J gene TRBJ2-3; the match to TRBD2 covers 11 bases. V shed 6 bases and J 3 bases; nucleotides not matched to a gene: 3. The CDR3 has 14 amino acids. Germline V lookup: CDR1 SGHRS, CDR2 YFSETQ. In DNA, the CDR3 is TGCGCCAGCACCCTAGCGGGAGGTACAGATACGCAGTATTTT. Amino acids: CASTLAGGTDTQYF.

V usage is TRBV7-8 and J usage is TRBJ1-1; D is possibly TRBD1 (6 bases). The germline V gene encodes CDR1 SGHVS and CDR2 FQNEAQ. The CDR3 totals 16 residues. V was pared by 0 bases and J by 1 base, with 12 bases between. The chain's CDR3 is CASSLAVGGANTEAFF. The CDR3 nucleotides read TGTGCCAGCAGCTTAGCGGTTGGGGGCGCGAACACTGAAGCTTTCTTT.

The J gene is TRBJ2-7, the V gene TRBV7-2, with TRBD2 as a possible D gene (6 bases). There are 19 residues in the CDR3. CDR1 and CDR2 (germline): SGHTA, FQGNSA. The V end lost 1 base, the J end lost 3 bases, and 25 bases lay between the germline ends. The CDR3 sequence: CASSLGWDLIRASFYEQYF. In nucleotides, the CDR3 is TGTGCCAGCAGCTTAGGGTGGGACTTAATCCGGGCCTCATTCTACGAGCAGTACTTC.

The chain joins TRBV4-2 to TRBJ2-1; D possibly corresponds to TRBD2 (5 bases). Looked up from germline, CDR1 is LGHNA and CDR2 is YNFKEQ. This CDR3 has 14 amino acids. Deletions cut 4 bases from V and 8 bases from J, with 15 bases between. The CDR3 DNA follows: TGTGCCAGCAGCCCCGGAGGAGGTTTCCATGAGCAGTTCTTC. Amino acids: CASSPGGGFHEQFF.

The chain employs TRBV19 and TRBJ2-1; TRBD1 aligns across 8 bases. Germline lookup yields CDR1 LNHDA and CDR2 SQIVND (reference sequence). The CDR3 is 16 residues long. V shed 3 bases, J shed 7 bases, and the junction held 11 bases outside the gene matches. CDR3 loop: CASSIVRQGASNEQFF. The DNA of the CDR3 is TGTGCCAGTAGTATTGTAAGGCAGGGGGCATCGAATGAGCAGTTCTTC.

The chain has TRBV5-6 and TRBJ2-1; D unclear. Germline V gives CDR1 SGHDT, CDR2 YYEEEE. Deletions cut 2 bases from V and 6 bases from J, with 6 bases between. The CDR3 contains 12 residues. Written as DNA, the CDR3 is TGTGCCAGCAGCTTTTCCCCCAATGAGCAGTTCTTC. Translation gives CASSFSPNEQFF.

The V gene is TRBV7-8, the J gene TRBJ1-6; D gene uncertain. The germline gives CDR1 SGHVS, CDR2 FQNEAQ. This CDR3 comprises 16 residues. The V gene lost 0 bases and the J gene lost 3 bases, with 9 bases spanning the gap. CDR3 sequence: CASSLAGRYYNSPLHF. DNA for the CDR3: TGTGCCAGCAGCTTAGCCGGACGGTACTATAATTCACCCCTCCACTTT.

The chain recombines TRBV7-9 with TRBJ1-3, with D hard to call. Trimming took 5 bases from V and 0 from J, leaving 11 bases between them. This CDR3 is 15 amino acids long. Germline assignment: CDR1 SEHNR and CDR2 FQNEAQ (reference sequence). The CDR3 region is CASSRNSYSGNTIYF. CDR3 in DNA: TGTGCCAGCAGCCGAAACAGCTACTCTGGAAACACCATATATTTT.

The genes are TRBV5-5 and TRBJ1-4; a weak D match, TRBD1 (5 bases). The CDR3 loop spans 15 amino acids. The germline V gene encodes CDR1 SGHKS and CDR2 YYEKEE (reference sequence). V was shortened by 3 bases and J by 8 bases, with 17 bases between the two germline ends. CDR3 nucleotide sequence: TGTGCCAGCAGCTCCTCCGAGGGACGTTCCGAAAAACTGTTTTTT. Residues: CASSSSEGRSEKLFF.

The chain recombines TRBV6-5 with TRBJ1-1; the D is unclear. Germline values: CDR1 MNHEY, CDR2 SVGAGI. The CDR3 length is 14 residues. The V end lost 2 bases, the J end lost 1 base, and 8 bases lay between the germline ends. CDR3 DNA: TGTGCCAGCAGTTACAGCAGGACGAACACTGAAGCTTTCTTT. Translated: CASSYSRTNTEAFF.